This is a list of T cell receptor beta chains from one sample in a study of breast tumors, draining lymph nodes, adjacent tissues. MiXCR, applied by TCRdb to the multiplex PCR reads, yields one record per CDR3 protein. Of about 110,000 distinct CDR3 sequences listed, 30% were seen once; the top ten hold approximately 5%. The sample taken for sequencing was axillary lymph node tissue. The receptors here all came from a female donor with breast cancer. Some clones in this sample may be carry-over from other donors' samples. CDR3s include the opening cysteine and the closing phenylalanine or tryptophan. The D gene is left open where the match is weak. Only some rows state a clone size, as once, few, many or a class for expanded clones.

D: TRBD2; size: -; length: 15; J: TRBJ2-7; V: TRBV6-2/TRBV6-3; CDR3: CASSRTSGRFYEQYF; DNA: TGTGCCAGCAGTCGGACTAGCGGGAGGTTTTACGAGCAGTACTTC
D: TRBD1; size: -; length: 17; J: TRBJ1-4; V: TRBV6-5; CDR3: CASSGRIPGQDDEKLFF; DNA: TGTGCCAGCAGTGGGAGAATTCCGGGACAGGACGATGAAAAACTGTTTTTT
D: -; size: many; length: 13; J: TRBJ2-7; V: TRBV29-1; CDR3: CSVETADPYEQYF; DNA: TGCAGCGTTGAGACAGCGGATCCCTACGAGCAGTACTTC
D: -; size: many; length: 14; J: TRBJ2-7; V: TRBV20-1; CDR3: CSATSQRVTYEQYF; DNA: TGCAGTGCCACCAGCCAGCGGGTTACCTACGAGCAGTACTTC
D: -; size: many; length: 12; J: TRBJ1-2; V: TRBV10-3; CDR3: CAISVGGDGYTF; DNA: TGTGCCATCAGTGTAGGGGGGGATGGCTACACCTTC
D: -; size: few; length: 17; J: TRBJ2-5; V: TRBV18; CDR3: CASSPPTGGAYQETQHF; DNA: TGTGCCAGCTCGCCACCGACGGGCGGCGCGTACCAAGAGACCCAGCACTTC
D: -; size: many; length: 13; J: TRBJ2-7; V: TRBV27; CDR3: CASSSTEGYEQYF; DNA: TGTGCCAGCAGTTCCACGGAGGGTTACGAGCAGTACTTC
D: TRBD1; size: many; length: 15; J: TRBJ1-2; V: TRBV6-7; CDR3: CASSPPRQGNYGYTF; DNA: TGTGCCAGCAGTCCCCCCAGACAGGGAAACTATGGCTACACCTTC
D: -; size: many; length: 18; J: TRBJ2-7; V: TRBV7-8; CDR3: CASSLTGLTGQHPYEQYF; DNA: TGTGCCAGCAGCTTAACAGGGCTGACGGGCCAGCACCCTTACGAGCAGTACTTC
D: -; size: -; length: 13; J: TRBJ2-4; V: TRBV20-1; CDR3: CSASEGAKNIQYF; DNA: TGCAGTGCTAGTGAAGGGGCCAAAAACATTCAGTACTTC
D: TRBD1; size: many; length: 14; J: TRBJ1-5; V: TRBV7-2; CDR3: CASSPQGPNPPQHF; DNA: TGTGCCAGCAGCCCACAGGGGCCAAATCCGCCCCAGCATTTT
D: -; size: many; length: 15; J: TRBJ2-3; V: TRBV4-3; CDR3: CASSQDPQGTDTQYF; DNA: TGCGCCAGCAGCCAAGATCCACAGGGCACAGATACGCAGTATTTT
D: -; size: -; length: 12; J: TRBJ2-1; V: TRBV29-1; CDR3: CSIGQVNNEQFF; DNA: TGCAGCATTGGGCAGGTGAACAATGAGCAGTTCTTC
D: -; size: -; length: 15; J: TRBJ2-6; V: TRBV6-2/TRBV6-3; CDR3: CASSYGGGGANVLTF; DNA: TGTGCCAGCAGTTACGGGGGCGGTGGGGCCAACGTCCTGACTTTC
D: -; size: many; length: 14; J: TRBJ2-3; V: TRBV6-5; CDR3: CASSYSGTKDTQYF; DNA: TGTGCCAGCAGTTACTCTGGGACGAAAGATACGCAGTATTTT
D: -; size: many; length: 13; J: TRBJ1-4; V: TRBV9; CDR3: CASSPRTAEKLFF; DNA: TGTGCCAGCAGCCCCCGGACGGCTGAAAAACTGTTTTTT
D: -; size: many; length: 15; J: TRBJ1-2; V: TRBV19; CDR3: CASSLRTESNYGYTF; DNA: TGTGCCAGTAGTCTCAGGACAGAATCTAACTATGGCTACACCTTC
D: TRBD2; size: many; length: 13; J: TRBJ2-5; V: TRBV20-1; CDR3: CSATQREPETQYF; DNA: TGCAGTGCAACCCAGCGGGAGCCAGAGACCCAGTACTTC
D: TRBD2; size: many; length: 17; J: TRBJ2-5; V: TRBV6-2/TRBV6-3; CDR3: CASSYPASGGPQETQYF; DNA: TGTGCCAGCAGTTACCCAGCAAGCGGGGGACCTCAAGAGACCCAGTACTTC
D: TRBD1; size: many; length: 16; J: TRBJ1-4; V: TRBV28; CDR3: CASRLHSGQGSEKLFF; DNA: TGTGCCAGCAGGCTGCACTCGGGACAGGGGAGTGAAAAACTGTTTTTT
D: TRBD1; size: -; length: 13; J: TRBJ2-1; V: TRBV6-5; CDR3: CASSHSGDSWKFF; DNA: TGTGCCAGCAGTCACTCTGGGGACAGTTGGAAGTTCTTC
D: TRBD1; size: many; length: 15; J: TRBJ1-6; V: TRBV9; CDR3: CASSPRRTGNSPPHF; DNA: TGTGCCAGCAGCCCAAGGAGGACAGGGAATTCACCCCCCCACTTT
D: -; size: many; length: 14; J: TRBJ2-7; V: TRBV5-8; CDR3: CASSSSTNSYEQYF; DNA: TGTGCCAGCAGCTCGTCGACAAACTCCTACGAGCAGTACTTC
D: -; size: -; length: 19; J: TRBJ1-5; V: TRBV7-3; CDR3: CASSSTTGPASDSNQPQHF; DNA: TGTGCCAGCAGCTCTACTACAGGGCCCGCATCCGATAGCAATCAGCCCCAGCATTTT
D: -; size: many; length: 14; J: TRBJ2-3; V: TRBV2; CDR3: CASRGIWSADTQYF; DNA: TGTGCCAGCAGAGGTATCTGGTCAGCAGATACGCAGTATTTT
D: -; size: -; length: 18; J: TRBJ2-1; V: TRBV12-3/TRBV12-4; CDR3: CASSSAKRDRDRNNEQFF; DNA: TGTGCCAGCAGCTCAGCTAAGCGGGATAGGGACAGAAACAATGAGCAGTTCTTC
D: -; size: many; length: 14; J: TRBJ2-7; V: TRBV20-1; CDR3: CSARYPLITYEQYF; DNA: TGCAGTGCTAGATATCCTTTGATAACCTACGAGCAGTACTTC
D: -; size: many; length: 17; J: TRBJ1-4; V: TRBV19; CDR3: CASSRTTTRAIGEKLFF; DNA: TGTGCCAGTAGTAGGACTACAACCAGGGCGATCGGGGAAAAACTGTTTTTT
D: -; size: -; length: 12; J: TRBJ2-1; V: TRBV25-1; CDR3: CASSGTSREQFF; DNA: TGTGCCAGCAGTGGAACGTCACGTGAGCAGTTCTTC
D: TRBD2; size: many; length: 14; J: TRBJ2-7; V: TRBV7-2; CDR3: CASSYTSGTYEQYF; DNA: TGTGCCAGCAGTTACACTAGCGGGACCTACGAGCAGTACTTC
D: -; size: -; length: 15; J: TRBJ1-1; V: TRBV6-5; CDR3: CASSTPQEGETEAFF; DNA: TGTGCCAGCAGTACCCCACAGGAAGGGGAGACTGAAGCTTTCTTT
D: -; size: many; length: 14; J: TRBJ2-5; V: TRBV15; CDR3: CATSRGTSWETQYF; DNA: TGTGCCACCAGCAGGGGTACTAGCTGGGAGACCCAGTACTTC
D: TRBD1; size: -; length: 15; J: TRBJ2-1; V: TRBV18; CDR3: CASSPPGQGGNEQFF; DNA: TGTGCCAGCTCACCACCGGGACAGGGGGGCAATGAGCAGTTCTTC